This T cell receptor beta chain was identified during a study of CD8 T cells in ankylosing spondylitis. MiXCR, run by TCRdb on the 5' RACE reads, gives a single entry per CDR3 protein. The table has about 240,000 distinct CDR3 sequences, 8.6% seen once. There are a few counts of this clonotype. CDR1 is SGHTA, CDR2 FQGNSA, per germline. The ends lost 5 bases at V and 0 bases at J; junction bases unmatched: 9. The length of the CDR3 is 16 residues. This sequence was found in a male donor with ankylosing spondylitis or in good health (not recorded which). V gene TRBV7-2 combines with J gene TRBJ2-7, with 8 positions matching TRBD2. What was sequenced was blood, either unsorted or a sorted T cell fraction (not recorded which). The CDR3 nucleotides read TGTGCCAGCAGCCCGGGGCGTAGCGGGATCTCCTACGAGCAGTACTTC. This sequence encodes CASSPGRSGISYEQYF.